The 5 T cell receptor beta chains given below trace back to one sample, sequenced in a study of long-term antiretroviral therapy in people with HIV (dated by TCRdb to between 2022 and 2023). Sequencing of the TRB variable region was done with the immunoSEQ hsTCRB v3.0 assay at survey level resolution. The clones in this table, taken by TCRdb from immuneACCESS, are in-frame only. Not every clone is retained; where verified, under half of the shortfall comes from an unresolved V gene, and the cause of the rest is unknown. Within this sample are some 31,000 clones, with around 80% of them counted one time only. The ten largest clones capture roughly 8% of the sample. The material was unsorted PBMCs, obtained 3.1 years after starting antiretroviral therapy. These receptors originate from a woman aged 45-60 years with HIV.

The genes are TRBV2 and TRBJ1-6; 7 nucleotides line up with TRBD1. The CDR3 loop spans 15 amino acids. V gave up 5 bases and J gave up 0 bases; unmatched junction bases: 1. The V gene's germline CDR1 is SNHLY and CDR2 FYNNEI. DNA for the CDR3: TGTGCCAGCAGTAGGGACAGCTCCTATAATTCACCCCTCCACTTT. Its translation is CASSRDSSYNSPLHF. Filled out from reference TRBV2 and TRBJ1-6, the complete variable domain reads EPEVTQTPSHQVTQMGQEVILRCVPISNHLYFYWYRQILGQKVEFLVSFYNNEISEKSEIFDDQFSVERPDGSNFTLKIRSTKLEDSAMYFCASSRDSSYNSPLHFGNGTRLTVT.

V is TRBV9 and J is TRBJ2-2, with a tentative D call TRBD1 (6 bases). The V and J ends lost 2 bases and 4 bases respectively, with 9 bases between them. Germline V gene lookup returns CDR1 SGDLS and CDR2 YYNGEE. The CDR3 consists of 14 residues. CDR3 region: CASSVQGSTGELFF. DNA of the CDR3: TGTGCCAGCAGCGTGCAGGGGAGCACCGGGGAGCTGTTTTTT.

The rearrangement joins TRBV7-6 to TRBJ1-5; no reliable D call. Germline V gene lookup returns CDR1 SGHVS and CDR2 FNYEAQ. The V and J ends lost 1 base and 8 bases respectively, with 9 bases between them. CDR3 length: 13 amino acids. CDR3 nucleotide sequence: TGTGCCAGCAGCTTAGATGTGAAGAAGCCCCAGCATTTT. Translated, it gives CASSLDVKKPQHF. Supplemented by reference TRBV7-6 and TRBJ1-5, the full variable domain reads GAGVSQSPRYKVTKRGQDVALRCDPISGHVSLYWYRQALGQGPEFLTYFNYEAQQDKSGLPNDRFSAERPEGSISTLTIQRTEQRDSAMYRCASSLDVKKPQHFGDGTRLSIL.

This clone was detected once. CDR3 sequence (DNA): TGTGCCTGGAGTTTCACAGGACTATATGGCTACACCTTC. Translation gives CAWSFTGLYGYTF. The chain employs TRBV30 and TRBJ1-2, with D possibly TRBD1 on 5 matching bases. The CDR3 consists of 13 residues. From germline, CDR1 is GTSNPN and CDR2 SVGIG (reference sequence). The V end was cut by 2 bases, the J end by 5 bases, with 12 bases between.

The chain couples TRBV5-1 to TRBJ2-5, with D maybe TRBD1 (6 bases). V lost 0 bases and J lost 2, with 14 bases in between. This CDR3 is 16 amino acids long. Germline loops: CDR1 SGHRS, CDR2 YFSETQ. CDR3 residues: CASSLAGPRGQETQYF. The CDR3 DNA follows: TGCGCCAGCAGCTTGGCCGGGCCCAGGGGACAAGAGACCCAGTACTTC.